This TCR beta chain was recorded in a study of blood T cell repertoires in COVID-19. As for the study in general: COVID-19 samples collected from the United States, Italy and Spain covered acute and convalescent phases.

Measured with immunoSEQ multiplex PCR; TCRdb has only the in-frame clones, and not every one. The sample holds about 180,000 clones; roughly 89% are singletons and the top ten take roughly 2.4%. Participant age was roughly 18 to 95 years, and participants resided in fewer than 30 US areas. Material for sequencing was PBMCs or T cells enriched from blood (not recorded which). The receptor was derived from a woman aged 40-49 years with acute COVID-19.

In DNA form, the CDR3 reads TGTGCCAGCAGTGAGGCAGGGGGCGGAGGCTACACCTTC. Translation: CASSEAGGGGYTF. The chain couples TRBV6-1 to TRBJ1-2, with 8 nucleotides matching TRBD1. The junction had 5 bases not matched to a gene; V was cut back by 3 bases and J by 8 bases. The CDR3 spans 13 residues. The V gene's germline CDR1 is MNHNS and CDR2 SASEGT.